The clone carrying this TCR beta chain was detected many times. No antigen is known for it. Germline V gene lookup returns CDR1 LGHNT and CDR2 FRNRAP. Deletions cut 0 bases from V and 5 bases from J, with 14 bases between. CDR3 size: 16 residues. Time point: newly diagnosed GD, antithyroid drugs for less than 3 months. Generation of the TCR library employed RNA extracted from PBMCs. As collected, the peripheral blood samples measured 7.5 to 9 milliliters each and went into EDTA tubes. This sample was taken from a study of regulatory T cells in long-lasting Graves disease. With iRepertoire HTBI primers and Arm-PCR of CDR3 regions, TCR beta libraries were built. Authors' processing steps: Taken together, the samples had 62 TRBV and 14 TRBJ segments identified. MiXCR was run by TCRdb on the multiplex PCR reads, yielding one entry per CDR3 protein. The authors' filters were not applied to this entry. In the table there are 350,000 to 400,000 distinct CDR3 sequences, 15% of which are singletons.

Study-level results: More public clonotypes were shared by persistent patients (around 2,800) than by new patients (roughly 970).

This chain joins TRBV12-5 and TRBJ1-5; a possible D gene is TRBD1 (6 bases). The sequencing here drew on peripheral blood mononuclear cells (PBMCs), taken at new diagnosis, from a patient treated with antithyroid drugs. The sequence came from a female donor with Graves disease. The CDR3 protein is CASGLVAGDQHQPQHF. CDR3 DNA sequence: TGTGCTAGTGGTTTGGTCGCAGGGGACCAACATCAGCCCCAGCATTTT.